This passage covers 2 T cell receptor beta chains from one sample sequenced in a study of early T cells in non-severe SARS-CoV-2 infection. TCRdb called the 5' RACE reads again in MiXCR, with one record for every CDR3 protein. Of roughly 80,000 distinct CDR3 sequences listed, about 11% are singletons. Source: whole blood, taken at baseline. Receptors were obtained from an adult who was a healthcare worker with PCR-confirmed SARS-CoV-2 infection or an uninfected control (not recorded which).

This sequence joins TRBV12-3 or TRBV12-4 and TRBJ2-1; 8 bases line up with TRBD2. This CDR3 region has 13 residues. V dropped 8 bases and J dropped 8; count of bases not matched to a gene: 8. The CDR3 here is CASGAGGPDEQFF. The CDR3 coding sequence is TGTGCCAGCGGTGCGGGGGGACCCGATGAGCAGTTCTTC.

V is TRBV28 and J is TRBJ2-3, with D perhaps matching TRBD2 (5 bases). V gave up 8 bases and J gave up 10 bases, with 13 bases separating them. The germline CDR1 and CDR2 sequences are MDHEN and SYDVKM. This CDR3 has 11 amino acids. This CDR3 is CASHGMGSQYF. The CDR3 DNA sequence: TGTGCCAGCCACGGGATGGGGTCGCAGTATTTT.